The 27 T cell receptor beta chains listed next were all sequenced from one sample in a study of blood T cell repertoires in COVID-19. Sequencing used immunoSEQ multiplex PCR; TCRdb keeps in-frame clones, though not all of them. The sample carries some 260,000 clones, roughly 85% recorded once. The material sequenced was peripheral blood. These receptors were collected from a woman aged 18-35 years with acute or convalescent COVID-19.

The V and J genes are TRBV3-1 (or the pseudogene TRBV3-2) and TRBJ2-3, with 11 bases lining up with TRBD2. This CDR3 has 16 residues. With 6 bases clipped from V and 5 bases from J, the junction kept 10 bases outside the gene matches. The germline gives CDR1 LGHDT, CDR2 YNNKEL (reference sequence). The CDR3 spells CASSVPGGLAGDTQYF. The DNA for the CDR3 is TGTGCCAGCAGTGTACCGGGAGGACTAGCGGGAGATACGCAGTATTTT.

The chain is built from TRBV18 and TRBJ2-2; 13 nucleotides match TRBD2. The CDR3 is 17 residues long. Germline V gene data show CDR1 as KGHSH and CDR2 as LQKENI. The J segment lost 2 bases and the V segment lost 6 bases, leaving 6 bases of the junction unmatched. The CDR3, as DNA: TGTGCCAGCTCCCCAGGACTAGCGGGAGCCAACACCGGGGAGCTGTTTTTT. Its translation is CASSPGLAGANTGELFF.

Only a few counts were recorded for this clone. The chain recombines TRBV10-3 with TRBJ2-7, with 7 bases identical to TRBD2. CDR1 and CDR2 (germline): ENHRY, SYGVKD. Trimming at V came to 6 bases and at J to 2 bases, leaving 7 bases not matched to a gene. The CDR3 runs to 14 residues. The CDR3 loop reads CAIRETGTTYEQYF. The CDR3 nucleotides are TGTGCCATCAGGGAAACCGGGACTACCTACGAGCAGTACTTC.

V gene TRBV28 combines with J gene TRBJ1-1; 9 bases are shared with TRBD1. The CDR3 sequence is 15 residues long. Looked up from germline, CDR1 is MDHEN and CDR2 is SYDVKM. V gave up 5 bases and J gave up 3 bases; unmatched junction bases: 7. The CDR3 is CASSQGQGSYTEAFF. Here the CDR3 DNA reads TGTGCCAGCAGTCAAGGACAGGGGTCTTACACTGAAGCTTTCTTT.

The rearrangement uses TRBV15 and TRBJ1-2; 9 bases match TRBD1. The germline gives CDR1 LNHNV, CDR2 YYDKDF (reference sequence). J lost 4 bases, V lost 2 bases, and 5 bases had no gene match. The CDR3 totals 15 residues. As DNA, the CDR3 is TGTGCCACCAGCAGAAGGGGACAGGGTTCCTATGGCTACACCTTC. This sequence encodes CATSRRGQGSYGYTF.

The V gene is TRBV2, the J gene TRBJ2-2; 8 nucleotides match TRBD2. The ends lost 3 bases at V and 6 bases at J; junction bases unmatched: 18. The CDR3 runs 19 residues. Per the germline V gene, CDR1 is SNHLY and CDR2 is FYNNEI. CDR3 in DNA: TGTGCCAGCAGTGAGTTCGGTATAGCGGGACGTGATTCTCCCGGGGAGCTGTTTTTT. Protein sequence: CASSEFGIAGRDSPGELFF.

This chain joins TRBV5-4 and TRBJ2-7; tentative D call: TRBD2 (6 bases). CDR1 is SGHNT and CDR2 is YYREEE in the germline V gene (reference sequence). V lost 0 bases, J lost 4 bases, and 14 bases lay in between. This CDR3 is built from 15 residues. In DNA form, the CDR3 reads TGTGCCAGCAGCTTGGATGCGGGGTTCCCATACGAGCAGTACTTC. Encoded protein: CASSLDAGFPYEQYF.

The chain has TRBV4-2 and TRBJ2-7, with D possibly being TRBD1 (5 bases). The germline V and J ends were trimmed by 1 base and 0 bases, with 10 bases remaining between them. CDR1 is LGHNA and CDR2 is YNFKEQ in the germline V gene. CDR3 length: 15 residues. Here the CDR3 reads CASSQGRQLSYEQYF. CDR3 nucleotide sequence: TGTGCCAGCAGCCAAGGTCGACAGCTCTCCTACGAGCAGTACTTC.

The chain joins TRBV5-6 to TRBJ2-6; D not resolved. This CDR3 spans 18 amino acids. The V gene's germline CDR1 is SGHDT and CDR2 YYEEEE. V was clipped by 0 bases and J by 2 bases, with 15 bases between them. The CDR3 is CASSLETPLQAGANVLTF. As DNA, the CDR3 is TGTGCCAGCAGCTTGGAGACTCCCTTGCAAGCTGGGGCCAACGTCCTGACTTTC. Filled out from reference TRBV5-6 and TRBJ2-6, the complete variable domain reads DAGVTQSPTHLIKTRGQQVTLRCSPKSGHDTVSWYQQALGQGPQFIFQYYEEEERQRGNFPDRFSGHQFPNYSSELNVNALLLGDSALYLCASSLETPLQAGANVLTFGAGSRLTVL.

This chain links TRBV11-3 with TRBJ1-1; the D is unclear. The germline V gene encodes CDR1 SGHNT and CDR2 YENEEA. The CDR3 consists of 13 residues. Trimming shortened V by 2 bases and J by 5 bases, and 9 bases separated the two germline ends. CDR3 in amino acids: CASSLFSFTEAFF. CDR3 sequence (DNA): TGTGCCAGCAGCTTATTTAGTTTTACTGAAGCTTTCTTT.

Here the CDR3 reads CASSLAPRQETQYF. The CDR3 nucleotides read TGTGCCAGCAGCTTAGCCCCCAGGCAAGAGACCCAGTACTTC. The chain links TRBV7-9 to TRBJ2-5; no firm D call. V lost 0 bases and J 2 bases, leaving 7 bases between the germline ends. There are 14 residues in the CDR3. In germline, CDR1 is SEHNR, CDR2 FQNEAQ (reference sequence).

The CDR3 coding sequence is TGTGCCAGCAGCTCACGGGGGGTCAGAGGCTACACCTTC. It specifies CASSSRGVRGYTF. The chain employs TRBV12-3 or TRBV12-4 and TRBJ1-2, with D possibly being TRBD1 (5 bases). CDR3 length: 13 amino acids. Trimming removed 6 bases from V and 8 bases from J, with 16 bases in between.

In DNA, the CDR3 is TGTGCCAGCAGCTTAGTTTCCGGACAGGAGGATAGCAATCAGCCCCAGCATTTT. Translation gives CASSLVSGQEDSNQPQHF. The V gene is TRBV11-2, the J gene TRBJ1-5, with 7 bases aligning to TRBD1. CDR3 length: 18 residues. The germline gives CDR1 SGHAT, CDR2 FQNNGV. The junction had 9 bases not matched to a gene; V was cut back by 1 base and J by 0 bases.

V and J are TRBV5-4 and TRBJ2-3; 9 bases agree with TRBD2. The trim removed 4 bases at V and 2 bases at J, leaving 11 bases unmatched. The CDR3 contains 17 residues. The germline gives CDR1 SGHNT, CDR2 YYREEE (reference sequence). The CDR3 coding sequence is TGTGCCAGCAGCCAGGGTGGGCTAGCGGGGCTCACAGATACGCAGTATTTT. Encoded protein: CASSQGGLAGLTDTQYF. The complete variable domain, with remaining parts taken from reference TRBV5-4 and TRBJ2-3, reads ETGVTQSPTHLIKTRGQQVTLRCSSQSGHNTVSWYQQALGQGPQFIFQYYREEENGRGNFPPRFSGLQFPNYSSELNVNALELDDSALYLCASSQGGLAGLTDTQYFGPGTRLTVL.

CDR3 sequence (DNA): TGTGCCAGCAGCTTCGCCCCCCGTCAGGGTTACGAGCAGTACTTC. Translated, it gives CASSFAPRQGYEQYF. This sequence joins TRBV7-2 and TRBJ2-7, with a weak D call TRBD1 (5 bases). Trimming took off 3 bases at V and 4 bases at J, with 16 bases between the two ends. This CDR3 has 15 amino acids. Germline values: CDR1 SGHTA, CDR2 FQGNSA. The variable domain in full, completed from reference TRBV7-2 and TRBJ2-7, reads GAGVSQSPSNKVTEKGKDVELRCDPISGHTALYWYRQSLGQGLEFLIYFQGNSAPDKSGLPSDRFSAERTGGSVSTLTIQRTQQEDSAVYLCASSFAPRQGYEQYFGPGTRLTVT.

A few counts support this clone. CDR3 sequence (DNA): TGTGCCAGCAGCCATCCCGGACAGGGGGCCTACGAGCAGTACTTC. Protein sequence: CASSHPGQGAYEQYF. The gene calls are TRBV28 and TRBJ2-7; 10 bases align to TRBD1. Germline trimming cut 6 bases from V and 2 bases from J; bases unmatched to any gene: 7. The germline V gene encodes CDR1 MDHEN and CDR2 SYDVKM. The CDR3 loop spans 15 amino acids.

V usage is TRBV19 and J usage is TRBJ2-7; 9 nucleotides align to TRBD1. J gave up 5 bases and V 7 bases, and 12 bases lay outside the gene matches. CDR1 and CDR2 (germline): LNHDA, SQIVND (reference sequence). This CDR3 is built from 15 residues. CDR3 bases: TGTGCCAGTAAAGATACCGGGACAGGGAGCCACGAGCAGTACTTC. Translating it yields CASKDTGTGSHEQYF.

The rearrangement uses TRBV19 and TRBJ1-5; perhaps TRBD1 as D (5 bases). Between the trimmed V and J ends, which lost 1 base and 6 bases, there was a span of 7 bases. Germline loops: CDR1 LNHDA, CDR2 SQIVND (reference sequence). This CDR3 has 13 residues. CDR3 region: CASSIGGGQPQHF. The CDR3 DNA follows: TGTGCCAGTAGTATAGGGGGCGGTCAGCCCCAGCATTTT.

The chain is built from TRBV19 and TRBJ2-7; perhaps TRBD2 as D (6 bases). From germline, CDR1 is LNHDA and CDR2 SQIVND (reference sequence). The CDR3 consists of 14 residues. Trimming took off 5 bases at V and 5 bases at J, with 16 bases between the two ends. CDR3 residues: CASSQFGSSDEQYF. As DNA, the CDR3 is TGTGCCAGTAGTCAGTTCGGGAGCAGCGACGAGCAGTACTTC.

This chain links TRBV27 with TRBJ2-7, with 7 bases identical to TRBD1. This CDR3 region has 14 residues. V shed 4 bases, J shed 6 bases, and the junction held 9 bases outside the gene matches. Germline values: CDR1 MNHEY, CDR2 SMNVEV (reference sequence). The CDR3 nucleotides read TGTGCCAGCAGTTACGGAAACAGGGGTAGCGAGCAGTACTTC. As protein: CASSYGNRGSEQYF.

The rearrangement links TRBV5-5 to TRBJ2-2; 8 bases align to TRBD1. The trim removed 2 bases at V and 0 bases at J, leaving 12 bases unmatched. This CDR3 region has 19 residues. Germline loops: CDR1 SGHKS, CDR2 YYEKEE (reference sequence). This chain's CDR3 is CASSLTRGPYISNTGELFF. CDR3 DNA sequence: TGTGCCAGCAGCTTAACCAGGGGGCCTTATATCTCGAACACCGGGGAGCTGTTTTTT.

The chain combines TRBV19 with TRBJ2-7; TRBD1 is a possible D gene (5 bases). Germline V gene data show CDR1 as LNHDA and CDR2 as SQIVND (reference sequence). This CDR3 comprises 15 residues. The V end was cut by 2 bases, the J end by 6 bases, with 17 bases between. The chain's CDR3 is CASSISSGLASEQYF. CDR3 nucleotides: TGTGCCAGTAGTATATCCTCAGGGCTCGCAAGCGAGCAGTACTTC.

This clone was recorded once. J is TRBJ2-5 and V is TRBV7-2; tentative D call: TRBD1 (7 bases). Trimming left V 8 bases short and J 9 bases short, with 16 bases between. CDR1 is SGHTA and CDR2 is FQGNSA in the germline V gene. This CDR3 comprises 12 residues. CDR3 DNA sequence: TGTGCCAGCGGAGGGGGCGAGAGATCCCAGTACTTC. Protein product: CASGGGERSQYF.

The chain employs TRBV6-5 and TRBJ2-1, with D perhaps TRBD2 (5 bases). This CDR3 is built from 12 residues. Germline assignment: CDR1 MNHEY and CDR2 SVGAGI. V dropped 6 bases and J dropped 4 bases, with 7 bases sitting between them. The CDR3 reads CASRDSYNEQFF. In DNA, the CDR3 is TGTGCCAGCAGGGACTCATACAATGAGCAGTTCTTC.

In this sample, this clone turned up once. This chain uses TRBV7-2 with TRBJ2-3; 10 bases map to TRBD2. V dropped 2 bases and J dropped 4; count of bases not matched to a gene: 6. Germline V gene data show CDR1 as SGHTA and CDR2 as FQGNSA. The CDR3 is 16 amino acids. The CDR3, as DNA: TGTGCCAGCAGCTTACCTAGCGGGAGTCTCTCAGATACGCAGTATTTT. It translates to CASSLPSGSLSDTQYF.

The chain has TRBV29-1 and TRBJ2-3; 9 bases line up with TRBD1. The CDR3 totals 15 residues. The germline gives CDR1 SQVTM, CDR2 ANQGSEA. V was pared by 7 bases and J by 6 bases, with 14 bases of the junction left unmatched. The CDR3 reads CSADTGTGKADTQYF. Written as DNA, the CDR3 is TGCAGCGCGGACACTGGGACAGGGAAGGCGGATACGCAGTATTTT.

The chain joins TRBV7-2 to TRBJ2-5; no definite D call. Per germline, CDR1 SGHTA and CDR2 FQGNSA. The CDR3 consists of 14 residues. Deletions cut 4 bases from V and 6 bases from J, with 15 bases between. This CDR3 reads CASSSRAGLKTQYF. The CDR3 DNA reads TGTGCCAGCAGCTCCCGCGCTGGGCTGAAGACCCAGTACTTC.